The clone carrying this T cell receptor (beta chain) appeared many times. What it binds is unknown. Trimming removed 2 bases at V and 0 bases at J, with 4 bases between. Germline V lookup: CDR1 LGHDT, CDR2 YNNKEL (reference sequence). The CDR3 runs to 13 residues. The time point denotes: newly diagnosed GD, antithyroid drugs for less than 3 months. The TCR library was made from RNA extracted from PBMCs. The data stem from a study of regulatory T cells in long-lasting Graves disease. General study findings and limits: Samples came from peripheral blood alone, without thyroid tissue.

iRepertoire HTBI primers and Arm-PCR of CDR3 regions built TCR beta libraries. TCRdb independently ran MiXCR on the multiplex PCR reads; one entry per CDR3 protein. The sample holds 450,000 to 600,000 distinct CDR3 sequences, 13% seen once. The sample also formed part of further work on T cells in Graves' hyperthyroidism and ophthalmopathy.

The material sequenced was peripheral blood mononuclear cells (PBMCs), taken at new diagnosis, from a patient treated with antithyroid drugs. The origin of this receptor is a man in his thirties or forties with Graves disease. The chain recombines TRBV3-1 with TRBJ1-1; D ambiguous. The CDR3 DNA is TGTGCCAGCAGCCAACAGCTGAACACTGAAGCTTTCTTT. Residues: CASSQQLNTEAFF.